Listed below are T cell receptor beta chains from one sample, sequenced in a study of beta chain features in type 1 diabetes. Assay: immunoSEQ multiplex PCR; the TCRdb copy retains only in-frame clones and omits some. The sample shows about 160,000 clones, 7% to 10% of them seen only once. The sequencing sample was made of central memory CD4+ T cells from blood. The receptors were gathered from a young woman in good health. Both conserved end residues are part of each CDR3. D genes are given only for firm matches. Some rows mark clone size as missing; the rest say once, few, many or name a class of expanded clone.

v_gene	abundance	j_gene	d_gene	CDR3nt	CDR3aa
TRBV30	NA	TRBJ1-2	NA	TGTGCCTGGAGCCTCGGACAGTATGGCTACACCTTC	CAWSLGQYGYTF
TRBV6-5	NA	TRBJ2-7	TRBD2	TGTGCCAGCAGTCGGACTAGCGGGGGAACCTACGAGCAGTACTTC	CASSRTSGGTYEQYF
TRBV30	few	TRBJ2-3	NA	TGTGCCTGGAGACAAACCCGTCCCGGGGTAGGGCTCAGCACAGATACGCAGTATTTT	CAWRQTRPGVGLSTDTQYF
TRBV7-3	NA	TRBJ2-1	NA	TGTGCCAGCAGCAGAGGGAGAGCTTGGGATGAGCAGTTCTTC	CASSRGRAWDEQFF
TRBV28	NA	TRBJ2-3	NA	TGTGCCAGTAGAAGGCAGGCCACAGATACGCAGTATTTT	CASRRQATDTQYF
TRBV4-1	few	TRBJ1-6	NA	TGCGCCAGCAGCCAAGTAGGGGCGAATTCACCCCTCCACTTT	CASSQVGANSPLHF
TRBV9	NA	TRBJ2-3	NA	TGTGCCAGCAGCGCGCTTACAGGTAGCACAGATACGCAGTATTTT	CASSALTGSTDTQYF
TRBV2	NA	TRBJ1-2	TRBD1	TGTGCCAGCAGGGGGACAGGGGGAGGTGGCTACACCTTC	CASRGTGGGGYTF
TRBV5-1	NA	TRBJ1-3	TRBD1	TGCGCCAGCAGCCCCTTGACAGGGGGATCTGGAAACACCATATATTTT	CASSPLTGGSGNTIYF
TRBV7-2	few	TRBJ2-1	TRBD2	TGTGCCAGCAGCCCCCGACTAGCGGGGGGAGATGAGCAGTTCTTC	CASSPRLAGGDEQFF
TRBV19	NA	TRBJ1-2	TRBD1	TGTGCCAGTAGTTCCACACAGGGGGCAGACTATGGCTACACCTTC	CASSSTQGADYGYTF
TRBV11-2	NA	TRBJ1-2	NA	TGTGCCAGCAGCTTAGTGGGAGGGGTTGGCTACACCTTC	CASSLVGGVGYTF
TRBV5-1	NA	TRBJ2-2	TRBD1	TGCGCCAGCAGCTGGGGGACAGGTCGGACCGGGGAGCTGTTTTTT	CASSWGTGRTGELFF
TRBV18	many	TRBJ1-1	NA	TGTGCCAGCTCACCACAAGGAGGTGAAGCTTTCTTT	CASSPQGGEAFF
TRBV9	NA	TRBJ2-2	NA	TGTGCCAGCAGCGTAGCGGGGAGCGGGAACACCGGGGAGCTGTTTTTT	CASSVAGSGNTGELFF
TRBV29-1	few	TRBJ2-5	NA	TGCAGCGTTGTTAATTTGTGGTGGCAGGGGAAAGAGACCCAGTACTTC	CSVVNLWWQGKETQYF
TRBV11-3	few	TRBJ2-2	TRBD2	TGTGCCAGCAGGGGACGGGAGGGGAACACCGGGGAGCTGTTTTTT	CASRGREGNTGELFF
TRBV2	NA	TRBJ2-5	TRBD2	TGTGCCAGCAGTGGAGGTAGCGGGGGGAACCAAGAGACCCAGTACTTC	CASSGGSGGNQETQYF
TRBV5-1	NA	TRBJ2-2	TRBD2	TGCGCCAGCAGCAGGGCCGGGACTAGCGGGATGGCCGGGGAGCTGTTTTTT	CASSRAGTSGMAGELFF
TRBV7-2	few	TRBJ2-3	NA	TGTGCCAGCAGCCGCCCAACCGAGGGAGATACGCAGTATTTT	CASSRPTEGDTQYF
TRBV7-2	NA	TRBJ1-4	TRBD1	TGTGCCAGCAGCAGAACCGGGACAGGTCGTGAAAAACTGTTTTTT	CASSRTGTGREKLFF
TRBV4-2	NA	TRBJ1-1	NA	TGTGCCAGCAGCCAAGATACAGAAGCTTTCTTT	CASSQDTEAFF
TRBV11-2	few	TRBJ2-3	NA	TGTGCCAGCAGCGCACTAGTGATAAGGGCAGATACGCAGTATTTT	CASSALVIRADTQYF
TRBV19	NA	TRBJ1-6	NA	TGTGCCAGTAGTAAAGACGGCGGGAGCTCCTATAATTCACCCCTCCACTTT	CASSKDGGSSYNSPLHF
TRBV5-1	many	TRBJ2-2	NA	TGCGCCAGCAGCCCTTGGGGCGACACCGGGGAGCTGTTTTTT	CASSPWGDTGELFF
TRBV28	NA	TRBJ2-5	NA	TGTGCCAGCAGCTCGCCTGGAGGGGATCTAGAGACCCAGTACTTC	CASSSPGGDLETQYF
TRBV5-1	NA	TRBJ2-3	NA	TGCGCCAGCAGCCCGGGGGAGATCACAGATACGCAGTATTTT	CASSPGEITDTQYF
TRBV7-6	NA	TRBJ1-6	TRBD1	TGTGCCAGCAGCTTACCCTCCGGACAGGGGTTTAATTCACCCCTCCACTTT	CASSLPSGQGFNSPLHF
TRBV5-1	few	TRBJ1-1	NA	TGCGCCAGCAGCTTGGATTCCGGGGGAGGTGGGGCTTTCTTT	CASSLDSGGGGAFF
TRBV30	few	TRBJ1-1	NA	TGTGCCTGGAGTGTACCACAGCTGAACACTGAAGCTTTCTTT	CAWSVPQLNTEAFF
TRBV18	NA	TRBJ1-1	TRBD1	TGTGCCAGCTCACCAACCGGGACAGGGGACACTGAAGCTTTCTTT	CASSPTGTGDTEAFF
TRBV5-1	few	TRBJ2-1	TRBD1	TGCGCCAGCAGCTTGAGAGGTTCCGGGACAGGGTCTCCCAATGAGCAGTTCTTC	CASSLRGSGTGSPNEQFF
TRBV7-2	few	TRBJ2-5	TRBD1	TGTGCCAGCAGCCTCCAACAGGGGAGGTACTTC	CASSLQQGRYF
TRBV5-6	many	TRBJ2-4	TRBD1	TGTGCCAGCAGCTCTACCGGGACAGGGATTCCGAACATTCAGTACTTC	CASSSTGTGIPNIQYF
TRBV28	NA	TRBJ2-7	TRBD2	TGTGCCAGCAGTTTAGGGGGGGGTCCCTCCTACGAGCAGTACTTC	CASSLGGGPSYEQYF
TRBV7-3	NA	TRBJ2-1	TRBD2	TGTGCCAGCAGTTCGAGCGGGGGAAGCTACAATGAGCAGTTCTTC	CASSSSGGSYNEQFF
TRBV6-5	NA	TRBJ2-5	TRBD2	TGTGCCAGCAGTTCCGGGGGGAAGACCCAGTACTTC	CASSSGGKTQYF
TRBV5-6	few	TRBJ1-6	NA	TGTGCCAGCAGAACAGGAGCATCACCCCTCCACTTT	CASRTGASPLHF
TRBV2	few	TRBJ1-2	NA	TGTGCCAGCAGTGAAAAGAGGGTCGCCTATGGCTACACCTTC	CASSEKRVAYGYTF
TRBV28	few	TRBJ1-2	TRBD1	TGTGCCAGCAGTGGGGACAGAAGTAACTATGGCTACACCTTC	CASSGDRSNYGYTF
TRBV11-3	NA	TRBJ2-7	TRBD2	TGTGCCAGCAGCCCAACTAGCGGGATGGGGTACGAGCAGTACTTC	CASSPTSGMGYEQYF
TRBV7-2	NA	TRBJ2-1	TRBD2	TGTGCCAGCAGCTCACCGGGACTAGCGGGAGGTGAGCAGTTCTTC	CASSSPGLAGGEQFF
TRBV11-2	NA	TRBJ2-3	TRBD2	TGTGCCAGCAGCCCGGGACTAACCCGCACAGATACGCAGTATTTT	CASSPGLTRTDTQYF
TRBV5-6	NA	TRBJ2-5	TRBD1	TGTGCCAGCAGCTTGGTCGTTCAGGGGGCTTTCCAAGAGACCCAGTACTTC	CASSLVVQGAFQETQYF
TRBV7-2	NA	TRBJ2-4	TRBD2	TGTGCCAGCAGCCGGGGCGGGGGGAGGAACATTCAGTACTTC	CASSRGGGRNIQYF
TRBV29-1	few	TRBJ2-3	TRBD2	TGCAGCGTTGAACTAGCGGGAGATTCAGATACGCAGTATTTT	CSVELAGDSDTQYF
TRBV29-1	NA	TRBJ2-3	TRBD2	TGCAGCGTAGAGATTAGCGGGGGAGTCACAGATACGCAGTATTTT	CSVEISGGVTDTQYF
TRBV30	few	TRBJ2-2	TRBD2	TGTGCCTGGAAGCCGGGACTAGCTCCCGGGGAGCTGTTTTTT	CAWKPGLAPGELFF
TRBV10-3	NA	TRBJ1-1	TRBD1	TGTGCCATCACCGGGGACAGTATGAACACTGAAGCTTTCTTT	CAITGDSMNTEAFF
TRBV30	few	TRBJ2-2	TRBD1	TGTAGTTTCGGGACAGGGGCCTTCGGGGAGCTGTTTTTT	CSFGTGAFGELFF
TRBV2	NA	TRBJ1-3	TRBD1	TGTGCCAGCGGCAGGGGGCCTGGGAGCTCTGGAAACACCATATATTTT	CASGRGPGSSGNTIYF
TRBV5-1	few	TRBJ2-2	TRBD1	TGCGCCAGTCATCCGGGACAGGGTTTCACCGGGGAGCTGTTTTTT	CASHPGQGFTGELFF
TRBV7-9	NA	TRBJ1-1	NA	TGTGCCAGCAGCTTAGCGACCACAGGGTATGCTTTCTTT	CASSLATTGYAFF
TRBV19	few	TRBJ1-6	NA	TGTGCCAGTAGTATGAGAGCTCCAGGTTCACCCCTCCACTTT	CASSMRAPGSPLHF
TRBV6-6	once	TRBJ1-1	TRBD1	TGTGCCAGCAGTGACAGGGGAAATACTGAAGCTTTCTTT	CASSDRGNTEAFF